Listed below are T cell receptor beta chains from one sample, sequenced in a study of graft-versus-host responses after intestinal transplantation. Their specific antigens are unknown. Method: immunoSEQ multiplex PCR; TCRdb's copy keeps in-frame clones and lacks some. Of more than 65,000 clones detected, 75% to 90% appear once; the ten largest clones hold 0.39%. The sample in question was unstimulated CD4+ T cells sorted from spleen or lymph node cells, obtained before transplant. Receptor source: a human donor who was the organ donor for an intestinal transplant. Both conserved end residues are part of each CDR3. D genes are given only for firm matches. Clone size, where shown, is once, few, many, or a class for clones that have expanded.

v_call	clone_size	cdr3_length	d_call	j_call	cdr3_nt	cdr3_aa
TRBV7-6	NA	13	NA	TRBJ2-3	TGTGCCAGCAGCGCGCTAGCACCAGATACGCAGTATTTT	CASSALAPDTQYF
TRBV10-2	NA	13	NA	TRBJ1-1	TGCGCCAGCAGTGATCCTCCGGGGACTGAAGCTTTCTTT	CASSDPPGTEAFF
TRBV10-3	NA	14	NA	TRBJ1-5	TGTGCCATCAGTGCGGGGTTCGGCAATCAGCCCCAGCATTTT	CAISAGFGNQPQHF
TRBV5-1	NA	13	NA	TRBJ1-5	TGCGCCAGCAGGCAGAACCGGGGGTCGCCCCAGCATTTT	CASRQNRGSPQHF
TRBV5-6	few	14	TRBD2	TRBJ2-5	TGTGCCAGCAGCATAAGCGGGGGTTGGGAGACCCAGTACTTC	CASSISGGWETQYF
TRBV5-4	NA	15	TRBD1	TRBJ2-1	TGTGCCAGCAGACCGGGACAGGGGGCGCCGGGTGAGCAGTTCTTC	CASRPGQGAPGEQFF
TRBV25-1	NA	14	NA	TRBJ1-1	TGTGCCAGCAGCACACAGGGTTTCGGCACTGAAGCTTTCTTT	CASSTQGFGTEAFF
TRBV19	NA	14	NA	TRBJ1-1	TGTGCCAGTAGCCTACAGGGTTTGGCCACTGAAGCTTTCTTT	CASSLQGLATEAFF
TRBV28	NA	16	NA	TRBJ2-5	TGTGCCAGCAGTTTATTGGGGGGGGCGATCTCAGAGACCCAGTACTTC	CASSLLGGAISETQYF
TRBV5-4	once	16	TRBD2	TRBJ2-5	TGTGCCAGCAGCTCGACTAGCGGGGGAGGGTGGGAGACCCAGTACTTC	CASSSTSGGGWETQYF
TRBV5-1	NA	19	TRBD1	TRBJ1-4	TGCGCCAGCAGCCCGGGACAGGGGGCAGGCTATTCCCCTAATGAAAAACTGTTTTTT	CASSPGQGAGYSPNEKLFF
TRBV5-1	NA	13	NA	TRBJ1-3	TGCGCCAGCAGCGCTGGACAGGGAAACACCATATATTTT	CASSAGQGNTIYF
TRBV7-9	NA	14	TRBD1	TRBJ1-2	TGTGCCAGCAGCCGCAGGGGGCCGAGCTATGGCTACACCTTC	CASSRRGPSYGYTF
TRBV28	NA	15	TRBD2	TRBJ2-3	TGTGCCAGCAGTTTAGCGGGGGGCCGCACAGATACGCAGTATTTT	CASSLAGGRTDTQYF
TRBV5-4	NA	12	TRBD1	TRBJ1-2	TGTGCCAGCAGCTTCGACAGGGAGGGCTACACCTTC	CASSFDREGYTF
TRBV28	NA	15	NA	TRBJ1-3	TGTGCCAGCAGTTTACAGGGGCCCTCTGGAAACACCATATATTTT	CASSLQGPSGNTIYF
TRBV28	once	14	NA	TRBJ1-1	TGTGCCAGCAGTTGGGGCCAGGGGAACACTGAAGCTTTCTTT	CASSWGQGNTEAFF
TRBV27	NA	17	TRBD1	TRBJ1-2	TGTGCCAGCAGTCCCGGCGGCGGGACAGGGGTTTACTATGGCTACACCTTC	CASSPGGGTGVYYGYTF
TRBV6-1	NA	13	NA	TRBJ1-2	TGTGCCAGCACCAGACAGACTAACTATGGCTACACCTTC	CASTRQTNYGYTF
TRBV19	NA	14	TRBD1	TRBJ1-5	TGTGCCAGTAGTTTACAGGGGCTCAATCAGCCCCAGCATTTT	CASSLQGLNQPQHF
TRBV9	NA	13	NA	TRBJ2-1	TGTGCCAGCAGCGCGTTAGGGGGTTATGAGCAGTTCTTC	CASSALGGYEQFF
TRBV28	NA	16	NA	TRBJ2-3	TGTGCCAGCAGATCAAACAGGGCACCTCGCACAGATACGCAGTATTTT	CASRSNRAPRTDTQYF
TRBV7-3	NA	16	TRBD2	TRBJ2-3	TGTGCCAGCAGCTTAAACTCCGGGGGGAGCACAGATACGCAGTATTTT	CASSLNSGGSTDTQYF
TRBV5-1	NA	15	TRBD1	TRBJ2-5	TGCGCCAGCAGCATCTTACAGGGGGCCCAAGAGACCCAGTACTTC	CASSILQGAQETQYF
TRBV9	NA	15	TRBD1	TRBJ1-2	TGTGCCAGCAGCGGACAGGGAGTGGGATCCTATGGCTACACCTTC	CASSGQGVGSYGYTF
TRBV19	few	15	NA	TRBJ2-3	TGTGCCACCTCCCCGCACAGCCCACCGGCAGATACGCAGTATTTT	CATSPHSPPADTQYF
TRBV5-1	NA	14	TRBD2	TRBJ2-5	TGCGCCAGCAGGACTAGCGGGGGGGCAGAGACCCAGTACTTC	CASRTSGGAETQYF
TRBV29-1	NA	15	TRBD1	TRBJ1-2	TGCAGCGTTGGAGGGACAGTAGACTCTAACTATGGCTACACCTTC	CSVGGTVDSNYGYTF
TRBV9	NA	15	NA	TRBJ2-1	TGTGCCAGCAGCGTAGATATATACTCCTACAATGAGCAGTTCTTC	CASSVDIYSYNEQFF
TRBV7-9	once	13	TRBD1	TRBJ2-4	TGTGCCGGACTTCGGACAGGGGAAAACATTCAGTACTTC	CAGLRTGENIQYF
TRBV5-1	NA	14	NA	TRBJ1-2	TGCGCCAGCAGCAAAGGGACACAGAACTATGGCTACACCTTC	CASSKGTQNYGYTF
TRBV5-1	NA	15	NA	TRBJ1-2	TGCGCCAGCAGCTTGGTTGCGATGACTAACTATGGCTACACCTTC	CASSLVAMTNYGYTF